One sample yielded the 25 T cell receptor beta chains listed below, sequenced in a study of T cell repertoires in cytomegalovirus infection. One entry per CDR3 protein results from TCRdb running MiXCR on the reads. The table includes some 300,000 distinct CDR3 sequences, roughly a tenth detected once. The sample comprised PBMCs. Every receptor here comes from a human donor in good health (CMV status not recorded). Some clones in this sample may be carry-over from other donors' samples.

This clonotype has only a few counts. V gene TRBV18 combines with J gene TRBJ2-7, with D possibly TRBD2 on 5 matching bases. Germline V lookup: CDR1 KGHSH, CDR2 LQKENI. V lost 2 bases and J lost 4, with 6 bases in between. CDR3 length equals 12 residues. The CDR3 here is CASSPEGYEQYV. The CDR3 nucleotides are TGTGCCAGCTCACCAGAGGGATACGAGCAGTACGTC.

This clonotype was recorded at least ten times. The chain recombines TRBV12-3 or TRBV12-4 with TRBJ1-1, with 8 bases aligning to TRBD1. The trim removed 6 bases at V and 5 bases at J, leaving 8 bases unmatched. The CDR3 sequence is 14 residues long. CDR3 nucleotides: TGTGCCAGCAGAAGTAGACAGGGGAAAACTGAAGCTTTCTTT. Residues: CASRSRQGKTEAFF.

The gene calls are TRBV12-3 or TRBV12-4 and TRBJ1-2; D is possibly TRBD1 (6 bases). This CDR3 has 12 amino acids. Deletions cut 10 bases from V and 8 bases from J, with 17 bases between. CDR3 DNA: TGTGCCAACAAGGAGGGGGGGTACGGCTACACCTTC. Residues: CANKEGGYGYTF.

The sample holds many counts of this clonotype. The rearrangement joins TRBV6-6 to TRBJ2-7, with D possibly matching TRBD1 (5 bases). V shed 2 bases and J shed 0 bases, with 14 bases lying between them. Per germline, CDR1 MNHNY and CDR2 SVGAGI (reference sequence). The CDR3 extends over 16 amino acids. CDR3 in amino acids: CASSYTQGWGSYEQYV. Here the CDR3 DNA reads TGTGCCAGCAGTTACACTCAGGGATGGGGCTCCTACGAGCAGTACGTC.

This clonotype was picked up many times. The chain combines TRBV28 with TRBJ2-1; maybe TRBD1 (5 bases). The CDR3 contains 12 residues. Germline loops: CDR1 MDHEN, CDR2 SYDVKM. The V and J ends lost 6 bases and 12 bases respectively, with 15 bases between them. CDR3 protein: CASSQDIRGQFF. CDR3 bases: TGTGCCAGCAGCCAAGACATTAGGGGGCAGTTCTTC.

Ten or more counts support this clonotype. The chain is built from TRBV27 and TRBJ1-1; no definite D call. Germline values: CDR1 MNHEY, CDR2 SMNVEV (reference sequence). This CDR3 has 14 residues. Trimming cost V 1 base and J 1 base, with 7 bases left between them. This chain's CDR3 is CASSLYSQNTEAFF. Written as DNA, the CDR3 is TGTGCCAGCAGTTTATATTCCCAGAACACTGAAGCTTTCTTT.

This clonotype has only a few counts. The chain joins TRBV4-3 to TRBJ2-3; 13 bases match TRBD2. V shed 2 bases and J 7 bases; nucleotides not matched to a gene: 12. The CDR3 is made up of 18 amino acids. Germline-derived CDR1 and CDR2 are LGHNA and YSLEER. CDR3 sequence reads: CASSQLPAGLAGAYTQYF. The CDR3 DNA reads TGCGCCAGCAGCCAACTTCCAGCCGGACTAGCGGGGGCATATACGCAGTATTTT.

The chain combines TRBV5-1 with TRBJ2-5; TRBD1 aligns across 7 bases. J lost 5 bases, V lost 2 bases, and 3 bases had no gene match. The CDR3 totals 13 residues. The germline V gene encodes CDR1 SGHRS and CDR2 YFSETQ. In DNA form, the CDR3 reads TGCGCCAGCAGCTTTGGACAGGACGAGACCCAGTACTTC. Translation gives CASSFGQDETQYF. The full variable domain, with the rest looked up from reference TRBV5-1 and TRBJ2-5, is KAGVTQTPRYLIKTRGQQVTLSCSPISGHRSVSWYQQTPGQGLQFLFEYFSETQRNKGNFPGRFSGRQFSNSRSEMNVSTLELGDSALYLCASSFGQDETQYFGPGTRLLVL.

On this clonotype itself: This may be a read error: a much more frequent sequence differs by one nucleotide. V and J are TRBV20-1 and TRBJ2-1, with 9 nucleotides matching TRBD2. V lost 3 bases to trimming and J lost 7 bases; unmatched junction nucleotides: 7. Germline CDR1 DFQATT, CDR2 SNEGSKA (reference sequence). The CDR3 runs to 14 residues. The chain's CDR3 is CSARRAGGRNEQFF. DNA for the CDR3: TGCAGTGCTAGGCGGGCGGGGGGGCGGAATGAGCAGTTCTTC.

The V gene is TRBV7-3, the J gene TRBJ2-2, with D unresolved. V was trimmed by 6 bases and J by 5 bases, leaving 10 bases between them. The CDR3 runs to 13 residues. Looked up from germline, CDR1 is SGHTA and CDR2 is FQGTGA. This CDR3 is CASRLERTGELFF. In DNA form, the CDR3 reads TGTGCCAGCAGGTTAGAGCGAACCGGGGAGCTGTTTTTT.

In this sample, this clonotype turned up many times. V is TRBV12-3 or TRBV12-4 and J is TRBJ1-5, with D perhaps matching TRBD1 (5 bases). The ends were cut back, 3 bases at V and 1 base at J, with 10 bases in the middle. The CDR3 has 15 residues. For the CDR3, the DNA is TGTGCCAGCAGTTTCACGGGGGGGAGCAATCAGCCCCAGCATTTT. Amino acid sequence: CASSFTGGSNQPQHF.

The rearrangement links TRBV28 to TRBJ2-4, with D uncertain. CDR1 and CDR2 from the germline V gene are MDHEN and SYDVKM. Deletions cut 5 bases from V and 0 bases from J, with 17 bases between. The CDR3 totals 17 residues. The CDR3 DNA follows: TGTGCCAGCAGTAACCGGGCCCCAAATGGAGCCAAAAACATTCAGTACTTC. It is translated as CASSNRAPNGAKNIQYF.

The genes are TRBV20-1 and TRBJ2-7; D is tentatively TRBD1 or TRBD2 (5 bases each). The CDR3 has 14 amino acids. Deletions cut 2 bases from V and 2 bases from J, with 13 bases between. The germline V gene has CDR1 DFQATT and CDR2 SNEGSKA (reference sequence). The CDR3 protein is CSARPRDRTYEQYV. Written as DNA, the CDR3 is TGCAGTGCTAGACCCCGGGACCGGACCTACGAGCAGTACGTC.

The table lists this clonotype with many counts. V usage is TRBV29-1 and J usage is TRBJ2-5, with D maybe TRBD1 (5 bases). The CDR3 has 14 amino acids. Germline loops: CDR1 SQVTM, CDR2 ANQGSEA. V lost 5 bases, J lost 5 bases, and 18 bases lay in between. CDR3 protein: CSVRARIRGETQYF. The CDR3 region has the DNA TGCAGCGTTCGGGCGCGGATAAGGGGCGAGACCCAGTACTTC.

This clonotype was seen ten or more times. The chain has TRBV7-9 and TRBJ2-3; 12 bases line up with TRBD2. Germline lookup yields CDR1 SEHNR and CDR2 FQNEAQ (reference sequence). The length of the CDR3 is 15 residues. Unmatched junction bases numbered 2, after V lost 3 bases and J lost 4 bases. CDR3 in DNA: TGTGCCAGCAGCTTGGGACTAGCGGGCCCAGATACGCAGTATTTT. The encoded protein is CASSLGLAGPDTQYF.

V gene TRBV12-3 or TRBV12-4 combines with J gene TRBJ1-6; D is perhaps TRBD1 (5 bases). The V and J ends lost 5 bases and 6 bases respectively, with 11 bases between them. The CDR3 contains 14 residues. For the CDR3, the DNA is TGTGCCAGCAGTCTCGGACACAGTAATTCACCCCTCCACTTT. Protein: CASSLGHSNSPLHF.

V gene TRBV9 combines with J gene TRBJ2-1, with D possibly TRBD1 on 6 matching bases. This CDR3 has 14 amino acids. Trimming left V 4 bases short and J 8 bases short, with 16 bases between. From germline, CDR1 is SGDLS and CDR2 YYNGEE. This chain's CDR3 is CASSSSDSRDEQFF. The CDR3 DNA reads TGTGCCAGCAGCTCCTCGGACAGTCGCGATGAGCAGTTCTTC.

Ten or more counts support this clonotype. This sequence joins TRBV3-1 and TRBJ1-1; D gene ambiguous. V was clipped by 0 bases and J by 9 bases, with 5 bases between them. This CDR3 contains 11 residues. The germline CDR1 and CDR2 sequences are LGHDT and YNNKEL (reference sequence). CDR3 in amino acids: CASSQDGQAFF. For the CDR3, the DNA is TGTGCCAGCAGCCAAGATGGGCAAGCTTTCTTT. The full variable domain, rest sourced from reference TRBV3-1 and TRBJ1-1, is DTAVSQTPKYLVTQMGNDKSIKCEQNLGHDTMYWYKQDSKKFLKIMFSYNNKELIINETVPNRFSPKSPDKAHLNLHINSLELGDSAVYFCASSQDGQAFFGQGTRLTVV.

CDR3 in DNA: TGTGCCAGCGGTCGCGGGGGATCCTACGAGCAGTACTTC. This encodes CASGRGGSYEQYF. This rearrangement joins TRBV9 to TRBJ2-7, with 7 bases identical to TRBD2. The CDR3 is made up of 13 amino acids. Germline V gene sequence: CDR1 SGDLS, CDR2 YYNGEE. V was clipped by 7 bases and J by 1 base; unmatched bases: 5.

The chain carries TRBV2 and TRBJ1-2; maybe TRBD1 (5 bases). V dropped 6 bases and J dropped 7 bases, with 18 bases sitting between them. The CDR3 contains 14 residues. Germline CDR1 SNHLY, CDR2 FYNNEI. The CDR3 protein is CASSARDVYGGYTF. DNA of the CDR3: TGTGCCAGCAGCGCCCGGGACGTCTATGGTGGCTACACCTTC.

This clonotype has at least ten counts. V and J are TRBV7-2 and TRBJ2-2, with TRBD2 matching 7 bases. The CDR3 has 16 residues. V trimming: 0 bases; J trimming: 5 bases; junction bases outside the gene matches: 6. From germline, CDR1 is SGHTA and CDR2 FQGNSA. In DNA form, the CDR3 reads TGTGCCAGCAGCTTAGCGGCGGGGGTGCAGACCGGGGAGCTGTTTTTT. Translated, it gives CASSLAAGVQTGELFF. Based on the CDR3 plus reference TRBV7-2 and TRBJ2-2, the full variable domain is GAGVSQSPSNKVTEKGKDVELRCDPISGHTALYWYRQSLGQGLEFLIYFQGNSAPDKSGLPSDRFSAERTGGSVSTLTIQRTQQEDSAVYLCASSLAAGVQTGELFFGEGSRLTVL.

The J gene is TRBJ2-3, the V gene TRBV19; D possibly corresponds to TRBD2 (5 bases). The CDR3 runs 11 residues. Germline V gives CDR1 LNHDA, CDR2 SQIVND (reference sequence). Trimming removed 6 bases from V and 11 bases from J, with 12 bases in between. The CDR3 loop reads CASSLRDRQYF. DNA of the CDR3: TGTGCCAGTAGCCTCCGGGATCGGCAGTATTTT.

This clonotype has ten or more counts. The genes are TRBV19 and TRBJ1-6; 7 bases map to TRBD1. CDR1 is LNHDA and CDR2 is SQIVND in the germline V gene (reference sequence). The CDR3 has 16 amino acids. V lost 5 bases and J lost 7; bases outside the gene matches: 11. The CDR3 is CASSGGETGWNSPLHF. The CDR3 nucleotides are TGTGCCAGTAGTGGGGGAGAGACAGGGTGGAATTCACCCCTCCACTTT.

This clonotype has a handful of counts. V usage is TRBV2 and J usage is TRBJ1-2; D is possibly TRBD1 (6 bases). Germline V gene lookup returns CDR1 SNHLY and CDR2 FYNNEI. V gave up 4 bases and J gave up 5 bases, with 14 bases separating them. The length of the CDR3 is 14 residues. The CDR3 reads CASSGAGTNYGYTF. The CDR3 DNA sequence: TGTGCCAGCAGTGGGGCCGGGACAAATTATGGCTACACCTTC.

This clonotype was recorded a few times. This chain links TRBV14 with TRBJ2-7, with unresolved D. Germline CDR1 is SGHDN and CDR2 is FVKESK. The V and J ends lost 1 base and 0 bases respectively, with 7 bases between them. This CDR3 comprises 14 residues. This CDR3 is CASSQGADSYEQYV. CDR3 nucleotides: TGTGCCAGCAGCCAAGGAGCCGACTCCTACGAGCAGTACGTC.